This T cell receptor beta chain derives from a study of human T cells and chemical hapten exposure. Across the study: The cohort included alopecia areata under or over 50% scalp, totalis and universalis.

This sample's time point: patch test 1, 2 weeks after DPC sensitization. Treatment here: therapeutic diphenylcyclopropenone sensitization with weekly scalp DPC. The CDR3 runs to 15 residues. With V trimmed by 2 bases and J by 5 bases, 9 bases remained unmatched. Germline assignment: CDR1 DFQATT and CDR2 SNEGSKA (reference sequence). Study-wide results and caveats: Given that the donors had alopecia, their immune response may differ from that seen in healthy people.

Notes on this clonotype: The antigen remains unidentified.

What the library attached to individual cDNA molecules were unique molecular identifiers. Using its own MiXCR run on the RACE reads, TCRdb lists one record per CDR3 protein. Among roughly 180,000 distinct CDR3 sequences listed, approximately 14% were seen once. The TCR was taken from a woman aged 25 to 39 with alopecia areata. Some clones in this sample may be carry-over from other donors' samples. The chain joins TRBV20-1 to TRBJ2-7; 10 bases align to TRBD2. The source was whole blood, collected in connection with sensitization to the hapten diphenylcyclopropenone (DPC). CDR3 in DNA: TGCAGTGCTAGACCCGCTAGCGGGAGTCTAAACGAGCAGTACTTC. It translates to CSARPASGSLNEQYF.